This TCR beta chain came from a study of T cell responses to AZD1222 COVID-19 vaccine. Worth noting for this clone: Its antigen is unknown.

The CDR3 sequence is 11 residues long. V lost 6 bases and J lost 4, with 10 bases in between. Germline CDR1 and CDR2: DFQATT and SNEGSKA (reference sequence). Measured with immunoSEQ multiplex PCR; TCRdb has only the in-frame clones, and not every one. The data contain 100,000 to 150,000 clones, around 90% of them singletons. The study's findings and limits: Spike-specific TCR breadth and depth went up after people got two AZD1222 doses. The study identified only 6 or 7 AZD1222 recipients as seropositive at baseline. Nearly half of the spike-specific TCRs reportedly recognize variant regions that carry no mutations.

Specimen: peripheral blood, collected 28 days after the second dose of the MenACWY control vaccine. This sequence joins TRBV20-1 and TRBJ2-7; TRBD2 might be the D (5 bases). This TCR derives from an adult who received the MenACWY meningococcal vaccine as a control. The CDR3 is CSASSGYEQYF. CDR3 nucleotides: TGCAGTGCGAGTTCGGGGTACGAGCAGTACTTC.